The TCR beta chain under discussion was sequenced for a study of identifying expanded T cells in peripheral blood. Sequencing used immunoSEQ multiplex PCR; TCRdb keeps in-frame clones, though not all of them. Of around 100,000 clones in the sample, over 70% are singletons; the top ten hold just over 5.5%. Collection occurred without any documented infections or immune events in donors. General study points: Variance in clone template counts between approximately two-week samples significantly increased with total template count across all healthy donors. Differentially abundant clones: roughly 1.2 between replicates, 16.4 at two to three weeks, more than 18 at four.

As regards this clone: Its matching antigen is unknown.

The CDR3 has 14 residues. The V and J ends lost 6 bases and 4 bases respectively, with 14 bases between them. CDR1 is SGHNT, CDR2 YYREEE, per germline (reference sequence). The chain employs TRBV5-4 and TRBJ1-3; D is perhaps TRBD1 (6 bases). The receptor's source is a person aged 18-70 years in good health. The sequenced sample was blood. In DNA form, the CDR3 reads TGTGCCAGCACGAGGGGCGACAGGGGAAACACCATATATTTT. Its protein is CASTRGDRGNTIYF. Full variable domain (outside the CDR3, taken from reference TRBV5-4 and TRBJ1-3): ETGVTQSPTHLIKTRGQQVTLRCSSQSGHNTVSWYQQALGQGPQFIFQYYREEENGRGNFPPRFSGLQFPNYSSELNVNALELDDSALYLCASTRGDRGNTIYFGEGSWLTVV.